The T cell receptor beta chain under discussion was sequenced for a study of T cell repertoires and HLA-DP antigens. At the level of the study: One alloantigen had ten or so groove amino acid differences from self, the other one.

A note on this clone: The antigen remains unidentified.

CDR1 is KGHSH and CDR2 is LQKENI in the germline V gene. The CDR3 totals 20 residues. With 3 bases clipped from V and 1 base from J, the junction kept 19 bases outside the gene matches. TCRdb keeps only in-frame clones here, not all; method: immunoSEQ multiplex PCR. This sample has about 110,000 clones; more than 85% occur once, and the top ten carry approximately 0.29%. Untouched CD4+ T cells were bead-isolated at about 97.7% purity. Sample: CD4+ T cells from PBMCs. The source is a woman aged 18-29 years in good health and CMV-seronegative. The chain joins TRBV18 to TRBJ2-7; 9 bases are a match to TRBD1. The CDR3 sequence: CASSPSTGGRSSGRSYEQYF. CDR3 DNA sequence: TGTGCCAGCTCACCTTCCACAGGGGGCAGGTCCTCAGGGAGATCCTACGAGCAGTACTTC.